Below are 25 T cell receptor beta chains sequenced from a single sample in a study of T-cell memory formation after mild COVID-19. TCRdb used MiXCR to reprocess the 5' RACE reads, holding one entry per CDR3 protein. The sample gives about 360,000 distinct CDR3 sequences, 10% to 15% of which show up once; 20% to 25% is in the top ten. Sequenced sample: PBMCs or a T cell subset sorted from them (not recorded which). Source of these receptors: a man between 18 and 35 years old who had mild COVID-19 (a few samples of this study predate the infection). Cell type and time point are not known.

This clonotype occurred many times. This chain's CDR3 is CASSRMLLTGGGETQYF. The DNA for the CDR3 is TGTGCCAGCAGCCGGATGTTGTTGACGGGGGGAGGGGAGACCCAGTACTTC. The V and J genes are TRBV7-2 and TRBJ2-5, with 7 bases fitting TRBD2. The CDR3 has 17 residues. Germline CDR1 SGHTA, CDR2 FQGNSA. J lost 5 bases, V lost 5 bases, and 17 bases had no gene match.

This rearrangement joins TRBV11-1 to TRBJ2-3; 7 bases match TRBD1. The V gene end was trimmed by 2 bases and the J gene end by 3 bases; junction bases not matched to a gene: 11. The CDR3 sequence is 17 residues long. Germline V gives CDR1 SGHAT, CDR2 FQDESV (reference sequence). The CDR3 bases are TGTGCCAGCAGCTTACCCCGACAGGGCCTCGCGACAGATACGCAGTATTTT. Translation: CASSLPRQGLATDTQYF.

The chain is built from TRBV24-1 and TRBJ2-7; TRBD1 is a possible D gene (6 bases). Per the germline V gene, CDR1 is KGHDR and CDR2 is SFDVKD. CDR3 length: 15 residues. The V and J ends lost 6 bases and 3 bases respectively, with 17 bases between them. CDR3 coding DNA: TGTGCCACCAGTCCAACGGGACAAAGCAACTACGAGCAGTACGTC. Its translation: CATSPTGQSNYEQYV.

This clonotype was recorded at least ten times. V and J are TRBV5-1 and TRBJ1-2; no clear D gene. The CDR3 is 15 amino acids. The V gene's germline CDR1 is SGHRS and CDR2 YFSETQ. Deletions cut 0 bases from V and 4 bases from J, with 13 bases between. CDR3: CASSLERGIGYGYTF. CDR3 nucleotide sequence: TGCGCCAGCAGCTTGGAACGGGGAATTGGCTATGGCTACACCTTC.

This chain connects TRBV6-6 to TRBJ2-7, with D tentatively TRBD1 or TRBD2 (5 bases each). V shed 3 bases and J shed 6 bases, with 12 bases lying between them. This CDR3 region has 13 residues. The V gene's germline CDR1 is MNHNY and CDR2 SVGAGI (reference sequence). The CDR3 DNA is TGTGCCAGCAGTTATACCGGGGCAGGCGAGCAGTACTTC. Its protein is CASSYTGAGEQYF.

The rearrangement joins TRBV2 to TRBJ2-2; no firm D call. Germline loops: CDR1 SNHLY, CDR2 FYNNEI. Trimming took off 5 bases at V and 7 bases at J, with 17 bases between the two ends. The CDR3 has 15 amino acids. The CDR3, as DNA: TGTGCCAGCAGTCGGACGCAATACCTGCACGGGGAGCTGTTTTTT. The encoded protein is CASSRTQYLHGELFF.

The J gene is TRBJ1-4, the V gene TRBV9; TRBD1 aligns across 9 bases. Germline assignment: CDR1 SGDLS and CDR2 YYNGEE. This CDR3 is 17 amino acids long. V shed 3 bases and J 0 bases; nucleotides not matched to a gene: 6. In DNA form, the CDR3 reads TGTGCCAGCAGCGAGGACAGGGGCGATGCAACTAATGAAAAACTGTTTTTT. Protein product: CASSEDRGDATNEKLFF. Variable domain in full (rest from reference TRBV9 and TRBJ1-4): DSGVTQTPKHLITATGQRVTLRCSPRSGDLSVYWYQQSLDQGLQFLIQYYNGEERAKGNILERFSAQQFPDLHSELNLSSLELGDSALYFCASSEDRGDATNEKLFFGSGTQLSVL.

The gene calls are TRBV11-2 and TRBJ2-2; D not resolved. The CDR3 sequence is 15 residues long. The V gene's germline CDR1 is SGHAT and CDR2 FQNNGV. V lost 1 base, J lost 0 bases, and 6 bases lay in between. This chain's CDR3 is CASSLGYANTGELFF. The CDR3 DNA is TGTGCCAGCAGCTTAGGGTACGCGAACACCGGGGAGCTGTTTTTT. Supplemented by reference TRBV11-2 and TRBJ2-2, the full variable domain reads EAGVAQSPRYKIIEKRQSVAFWCNPISGHATLYWYQQILGQGPKLLIQFQNNGVVDDSQLPKDRFSAERLKGVDSTLKIQPAKLEDSAVYLCASSLGYANTGELFFGEGSRLTVL.

V is TRBV5-1 and J is TRBJ1-1, with TRBD1 as a possible D gene (6 bases). CDR3 length equals 15 residues. V shed 2 bases and J shed 6 bases, with 17 bases lying between them. CDR1 SGHRS and CDR2 YFSETQ come from the germline V gene. Here the CDR3 DNA reads TGCGCCAGCAGCTTTGGGGGGGGGCATACCGCTGAAGCTTTCTTT. Its translation is CASSFGGGHTAEAFF.

The chain joins TRBV5-1 to TRBJ2-1, with 9 bases that match TRBD1. The germline V gene encodes CDR1 SGHRS and CDR2 YFSETQ. There are 15 residues in the CDR3. With 2 bases clipped from V and 3 bases from J, the junction kept 3 bases outside the gene matches. Here the CDR3 reads CASSLRQGDYNEQFF. CDR3 bases: TGCGCCAGCAGCTTAAGACAGGGGGACTACAATGAGCAGTTCTTC.

V usage is TRBV2 and J usage is TRBJ2-2; tentatively, D is TRBD1 (7 bases). The CDR3 has 15 amino acids. V shed 5 bases and J shed 5 bases, with 15 bases lying between them. Germline V gene sequence: CDR1 SNHLY, CDR2 FYNNEI. The CDR3 bases are TGTGCCAGCAGTTCTACAGGGGAGGCGACCGGGGAGCTGTTTTTT. Translating gives CASSSTGEATGELFF.

This clonotype was counted only a few times. This rearrangement joins TRBV7-9 to TRBJ1-1; no reliable D call. Germline assignment: CDR1 SEHNR and CDR2 FQNEAQ (reference sequence). The V gene lost 2 bases and the J gene lost 0 bases, with 4 bases spanning the gap. The CDR3 has 13 residues. The CDR3 sequence: CASSLHMNTEAFF. The CDR3 nucleotides are TGTGCCAGCAGCTTACATATGAACACTGAAGCTTTCTTT.

The rearrangement links TRBV29-1 to TRBJ2-7, with 10 bases identical to TRBD1. V gave up 6 bases and J gave up 4 bases; unmatched junction bases: 9. Germline V gene lookup returns CDR1 SQVTM and CDR2 ANQGSEA. This CDR3 is built from 14 residues. CDR3 in DNA: TGCAGCGTGGAGGTCGCGGGACAGGGGTACGAGCAGTACTTC. Protein sequence: CSVEVAGQGYEQYF.

The chain combines TRBV5-1 with TRBJ1-6; 7 bases fit TRBD1. The CDR3 loop spans 18 amino acids. The germline gives CDR1 SGHRS, CDR2 YFSETQ. Unmatched junction bases numbered 8, after V lost 2 bases and J lost 0 bases. CDR3 residues: CASSFGTGESSYNSPLHF. The CDR3 DNA sequence: TGCGCCAGCAGCTTTGGTACAGGGGAGAGCTCCTATAATTCACCCCTCCACTTT. Combining the CDR3 with reference TRBV5-1 and TRBJ1-6 gives the whole variable domain KAGVTQTPRYLIKTRGQQVTLSCSPISGHRSVSWYQQTPGQGLQFLFEYFSETQRNKGNFPGRFSGRQFSNSRSEMNVSTLELGDSALYLCASSFGTGESSYNSPLHFGNGTRLTVT.

This clonotype has more than one count but fewer than ten. This chain links TRBV12-3 or TRBV12-4 with TRBJ2-6; D is undetermined. V shed 3 bases and J shed 5 bases, with 14 bases lying between them. The CDR3 has 16 residues. CDR3 loop: CASSFPRTSRANVLTF. In DNA, the CDR3 is TGTGCCAGCAGTTTCCCTCGAACGAGTCGGGCCAACGTCCTGACTTTC.

For the CDR3, the DNA is TGTGCCAGCAGCTTAGAGAAGGGCTTTGACGGGGCCAACGTCCTGACTTTC. Translating it yields CASSLEKGFDGANVLTF. The chain joins TRBV7-2 to TRBJ2-6; D call uncertain. Trimming took off 1 base at V and 4 bases at J, with 14 bases between the two ends. CDR1 and CDR2 from the germline V gene are SGHTA and FQGNSA. The CDR3 runs to 17 residues.

The chain couples TRBV20-1 to TRBJ1-1; possibly TRBD1 for D (5 bases). V was clipped by 3 bases and J by 6 bases, with 20 bases between them. The CDR3 contains 15 residues. CDR1 is DFQATT, CDR2 SNEGSKA, per germline (reference sequence). CDR3 DNA: TGCAGTGCTAGCCGGGGGAGGCCAGTTATCGCTGAAGCTTTCTTT. It yields the protein CSASRGRPVIAEAFF.

In this sample, this clonotype turned up many times. The chain links TRBV4-2 to TRBJ2-1; D assignment may be TRBD1 or TRBD2 (6 bases each). CDR3 length: 15 residues. Between the trimmed V and J ends, which lost 2 bases and 3 bases, there was a span of 11 bases. Germline V gene data show CDR1 as LGHNA and CDR2 as YNFKEQ. CDR3 protein: CASSQRGGIYNEQFF. The CDR3 bases are TGTGCCAGCAGCCAAAGAGGGGGGATCTACAATGAGCAGTTCTTC.

This clonotype has more than one count but fewer than ten. The chain carries TRBV4-3 and TRBJ2-2; D call uncertain. The length of the CDR3 is 15 residues. The germline V and J ends were trimmed by 0 bases and 6 bases, with 11 bases remaining between them. Germline values: CDR1 LGHNA, CDR2 YSLEER. DNA for the CDR3: TGCGCCAGCAGCCAAGAGGAATCCCCTGCCGGGGAGCTGTTTTTT. This translates into CASSQEESPAGELFF.

This chain links TRBV7-9 with TRBJ2-7; possible D gene TRBD1, 6 bases. This CDR3 has 14 residues. Germline assignment: CDR1 SEHNR and CDR2 FQNEAQ (reference sequence). Trimming left V 3 bases short and J 0 bases short, with 9 bases between. CDR3 sequence (DNA): TGTGCCAGCAGCTTGGAGGACAGCTCCTACGAGCAGTACTTC. Its translation is CASSLEDSSYEQYF.

This sequence joins TRBV5-1 and TRBJ2-2; 14 nucleotides line up with TRBD2. CDR3 size: 18 residues. The V segment lost 7 bases and the J segment 0 bases; nucleotides outside the gene matches: 8. Germline CDR1 reads SGHRS; CDR2 reads YFSETQ. CDR3 residues: CASWRGLAGETNTGELFF. The CDR3 coding sequence is TGCGCCAGCTGGAGGGGACTAGCGGGGGAAACGAACACCGGGGAGCTGTTTTTT.

The V gene is TRBV7-9, the J gene TRBJ1-1; D is unresolved. Germline V gene data show CDR1 as SEHNR and CDR2 as FQNEAQ (reference sequence). This CDR3 contains 15 residues. Trimming removed 5 bases from V and 2 bases from J, with 15 bases in between. As DNA, the CDR3 is TGTGCCAGCAGCGCAACGATCGAGGTAAACACTGAAGCTTTCTTT. Residues: CASSATIEVNTEAFF.

For this clonotype: Because it lacks the conserved phenylalanine or tryptophan at the end, this CDR3 is likely a read error. The V call is TRBV19, the J call TRBJ1-2, with unresolved D. Trimming removed 6 bases from V and 5 bases from J, with 16 bases in between. The germline gives CDR1 LNHDA, CDR2 SQIVND (reference sequence). The CDR3 sequence is 14 residues long. CDR3 in amino acids: CASSAEIYGYGYTV. As DNA, the CDR3 is TGTGCCAGTAGCGCTGAGATATACGGATATGGCTACACCGTC.

V and J are TRBV6-1 and TRBJ2-1; D assignment may be TRBD1 or TRBD2 (5 bases each). CDR1 is MNHNS and CDR2 is SASEGT in the germline V gene. Trimming took off 6 bases at V and 0 bases at J, with 12 bases between the two ends. This CDR3 contains 15 residues. CDR3: CASRRGRPSYNEQFF. The CDR3 DNA reads TGTGCCAGCAGGAGGGGCAGACCCTCCTACAATGAGCAGTTCTTC.

This clonotype was observed a few times. The chain joins TRBV7-3 to TRBJ2-5; tentatively, D is TRBD2 (6 bases). The V gene's germline CDR1 is SGHTA and CDR2 FQGTGA. V was shortened by 3 bases and J by 5 bases, with 10 bases between the two germline ends. The CDR3 totals 13 residues. The DNA for the CDR3 is TGTGCCAGCAGCTTGGGACTTTCGGAGACCCAGTACTTC. Translated, it gives CASSLGLSETQYF.